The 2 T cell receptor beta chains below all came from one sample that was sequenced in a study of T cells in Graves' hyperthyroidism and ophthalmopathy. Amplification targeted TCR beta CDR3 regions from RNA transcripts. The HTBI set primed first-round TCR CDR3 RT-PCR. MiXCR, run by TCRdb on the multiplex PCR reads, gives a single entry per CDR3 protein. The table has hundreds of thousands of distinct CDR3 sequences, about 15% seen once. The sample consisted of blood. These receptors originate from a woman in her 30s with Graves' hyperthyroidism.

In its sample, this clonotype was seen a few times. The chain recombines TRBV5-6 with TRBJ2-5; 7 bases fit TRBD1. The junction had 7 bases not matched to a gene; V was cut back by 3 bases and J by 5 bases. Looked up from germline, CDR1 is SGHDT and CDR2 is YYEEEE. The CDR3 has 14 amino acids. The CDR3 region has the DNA TGTGCCAGCAGCTCCACGACAGGGTACGAGACCCAGTACTTC. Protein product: CASSSTTGYETQYF.

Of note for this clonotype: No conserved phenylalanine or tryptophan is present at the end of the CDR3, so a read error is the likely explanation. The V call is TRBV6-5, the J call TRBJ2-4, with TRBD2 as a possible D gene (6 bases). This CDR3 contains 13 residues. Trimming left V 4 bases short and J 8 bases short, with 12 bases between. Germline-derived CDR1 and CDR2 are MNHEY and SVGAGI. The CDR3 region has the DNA TGTGCCAGCAGTTCCTCGGGGGAGGACATTCAGTACTCC. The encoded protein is CASSSSGEDIQYS.